This TCR beta chain was sequenced for a study of blood T cell repertoires in COVID-19. TCRdb's copy holds only in-frame clones and misses some; the assay was immunoSEQ multiplex PCR. Of approximately 130,000 clones listed, around 82% were seen once; the top ten hold over 5%. Germline CDR1 reads SGHAT; CDR2 reads FQNNGV. This CDR3 is 15 amino acids long. The V end lost 1 base, the J end lost 2 bases, and 11 bases lay between the germline ends. The TCR sequence derives from a man aged 80 or over with active or convalescent COVID-19. V gene TRBV11-2 combines with J gene TRBJ1-2, with D possibly TRBD1 on 5 matching bases. Input material: peripheral blood. CDR3 loop: CASSLGSGFNYGYTF. The CDR3 DNA sequence: TGTGCCAGCAGCTTAGGTTCAGGGTTCAACTATGGCTACACCTTC.